This is a list of T cell receptor beta chains from one sample in a study of post-analysis software for immune sequencing data. In TCRdb, the PCR reads were re-called with MiXCR into one record per CDR3 protein. The sample has 350,000 to 500,000 distinct CDR3 sequences, 39% seen once. The sequenced sample consisted of blood. The receptors stem from a girl aged 2-10 years with multiple sclerosis. CDR3s include the opening cysteine and the closing phenylalanine or tryptophan. D genes are given only for firm matches. Rows give clone size only sometimes, using once, few, many, or a class for an expanded clone.

few	TRBV29-1	TRBJ2-3	TRBD2	CSAMTSGSADTQYF	TGCAGCGCCATGACTAGCGGGAGCGCAGATACGCAGTATTTT
NA	TRBV29-1	TRBJ1-2	NA	CSVEDGQGLLYGYTF	TGCAGCGTTGAAGATGGGCAGGGCCTCCTTTATGGCTACACCTTC
few	TRBV3-1	TRBJ2-5	TRBD2	CASSQAKITSEQETQYF	TGTGCCAGCAGCCAAGCGAAAATCACTAGCGAACAAGAGACCCAGTACTTC
NA	TRBV4-2	TRBJ2-1	NA	CASSQALPGGHNEQFF	TGTGCCAGCAGCCAAGCCCTTCCCGGGGGACACAATGAGCAGTTCTTC
NA	TRBV28	TRBJ2-7	TRBD1	CASRDRTVHEQYF	TGTGCCAGCAGGGACAGGACAGTCCACGAGCAGTACTTC
NA	TRBV28	TRBJ2-7	NA	CASSPSRQWISYEQYF	TGTGCCAGCAGTCCCTCCAGGCAGTGGATCTCCTACGAGCAGTACTTC
NA	TRBV28	TRBJ2-7	TRBD1	CASSLIWDRGDEQYF	TGTGCCAGCAGTTTAATCTGGGACAGGGGGGACGAGCAGTACTTC
few	TRBV7-9	TRBJ2-1	NA	CASSLGALDAYNEQFF	TGTGCCAGCAGCTTAGGGGCACTAGATGCCTACAATGAGCAGTTCTTC
few	TRBV12-3/TRBV12-4	TRBJ2-5	NA	CASRDGYQETQYF	TGTGCCAGCAGAGACGGGTACCAAGAGACCCAGTACTTC
NA	TRBV6-2/TRBV6-3	TRBJ2-2	TRBD1	CASRAGTGYTGELFF	TGTGCCAGCAGAGCCGGGACAGGCTACACCGGGGAGCTGTTTTTT
few	TRBV12-3/TRBV12-4	TRBJ1-5	NA	CASTRGGGLGNQPQHF	TGTGCCAGCACCCGGGGCGGGGGGTTAGGCAATCAGCCCCAGCATTTT
NA	TRBV28	TRBJ2-7	TRBD1	CASSFIGTGGREQYF	TGTGCCAGCAGTTTTATCGGGACAGGGGGCCGCGAGCAGTACTTC
NA	TRBV20-1	TRBJ2-3	TRBD1	CSARWLRTGRADTQYF	TGCAGTGCTAGATGGTTGCGGACAGGGCGGGCAGATACGCAGTATTTT
NA	TRBV12-3/TRBV12-4	TRBJ2-7	NA	CASSKGPAYEQYF	TGTGCCAGCAGTAAGGGACCGGCTTACGAGCAGTACTTC
NA	TRBV4-1	TRBJ2-3	TRBD2	CASSQEGLVHTDTQYF	TGCGCCAGCAGCCAAGAGGGACTAGTGCACACAGATACGCAGTATTTT
NA	TRBV5-1	TRBJ1-1	NA	CASSFNRDTEAFF	TGCGCCAGCAGTTTTAACAGGGACACTGAAGCTTTCTTT
NA	TRBV19	TRBJ2-3	TRBD1	CASSLGTRTGTSTDTQYF	TGTGCCAGTAGTCTCGGGACCCGGACAGGGACGAGTACAGATACGCAGTATTTT
few	TRBV6-2/TRBV6-3	TRBJ1-6	NA	CASSRPNNSPLHF	TGTGCCAGCAGTCGTCCCAATAATTCACCCCTCCACTTT
many	TRBV7-2	TRBJ2-1	NA	CASSLAEYNEQFF	TGCGCCAGCAGCTTGGCAGAGTACAATGAGCAGTTCTTC
few	TRBV7-6	TRBJ2-3	NA	CASSLLDRPTDTQYF	TGTGCCAGCAGCTTGCTGGACAGACCCACAGATACGCAGTATTTT
NA	TRBV28	TRBJ1-1	TRBD1	CASSAGTGPGTEAFF	TGTGCCAGCAGTGCCGGGACAGGGCCGGGGACTGAAGCTTTCTTT
few	TRBV5-1	TRBJ2-1	NA	CASSLDYRAPFVNEQFF	TGCGCCAGCAGCTTGGATTACAGGGCACCTTTCGTCAATGAGCAGTTCTTC